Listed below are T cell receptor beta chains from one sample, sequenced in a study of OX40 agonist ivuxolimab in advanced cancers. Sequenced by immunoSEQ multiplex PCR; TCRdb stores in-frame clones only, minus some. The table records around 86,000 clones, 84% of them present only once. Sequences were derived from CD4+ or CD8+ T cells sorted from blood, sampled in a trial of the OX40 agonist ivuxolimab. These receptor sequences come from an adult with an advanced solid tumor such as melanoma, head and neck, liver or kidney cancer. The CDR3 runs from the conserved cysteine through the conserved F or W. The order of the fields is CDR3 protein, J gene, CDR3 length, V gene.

cdr3_aa: CASSGVLTGELFF; j_call: TRBJ2-2; cdr3_length: 13; v_call: TRBV2
cdr3_aa: CASSSRETQYF; j_call: TRBJ2-5; cdr3_length: 11; v_call: TRBV6-5
cdr3_aa: CSVDLGGETQYF; j_call: TRBJ2-5; cdr3_length: 12; v_call: TRBV29-1
cdr3_aa: CASSLWWEGTQYF; j_call: TRBJ2-5; cdr3_length: 13; v_call: TRBV5-1
cdr3_aa: CAIRGETDTQYF; j_call: TRBJ2-3; cdr3_length: 12; v_call: TRBV10-3
cdr3_aa: CASSPRTSGGDTQYF; j_call: TRBJ2-3; cdr3_length: 15; v_call: TRBV7-8
cdr3_aa: CAISEREAGNTIYF; j_call: TRBJ1-3; cdr3_length: 14; v_call: TRBV10-3
cdr3_aa: CASSPEGVAGELFF; j_call: TRBJ2-2; cdr3_length: 14; v_call: TRBV7-9
cdr3_aa: CASSLQAKGTEAFF; j_call: TRBJ1-1; cdr3_length: 14; v_call: TRBV7-9
cdr3_aa: CASRTDRVFGTQYF; j_call: TRBJ2-5; cdr3_length: 14; v_call: TRBV28
cdr3_aa: CASSKEAYNSPLHF; j_call: TRBJ1-6; cdr3_length: 14; v_call: TRBV7-3
cdr3_aa: CASSLGAQGREQFF; j_call: TRBJ2-1; cdr3_length: 14; v_call: TRBV7-6
cdr3_aa: CASSQDRGAADTQYF; j_call: TRBJ2-3; cdr3_length: 15; v_call: TRBV4-2
cdr3_aa: CASSSTSGGGDTQYF; j_call: TRBJ2-3; cdr3_length: 15; v_call: TRBV9
cdr3_aa: CAWQDRPSSYNSPLHF; j_call: TRBJ1-6; cdr3_length: 16; v_call: TRBV30
cdr3_aa: CASTRKVSGAGGMNTEAFF; j_call: TRBJ1-1; cdr3_length: 19; v_call: TRBV5-1
cdr3_aa: CASSSLQNNSPLHF; j_call: TRBJ1-6; cdr3_length: 14; v_call: TRBV5-1
cdr3_aa: CASSYSGGGNTIYF; j_call: TRBJ1-3; cdr3_length: 14; v_call: TRBV6-5
cdr3_aa: CATSSRLAGRTGELFF; j_call: TRBJ2-2; cdr3_length: 16; v_call: TRBV15
cdr3_aa: CASTRGVNEKLFF; j_call: TRBJ1-4; cdr3_length: 13; v_call: TRBV6-5
cdr3_aa: CASSQEFWTEAFF; j_call: TRBJ1-1; cdr3_length: 13; v_call: TRBV14
cdr3_aa: CASSMGTSSAGANVLTF; j_call: TRBJ2-6; cdr3_length: 17; v_call: TRBV19
cdr3_aa: CASSPPGGLRDQPQHF; j_call: TRBJ1-5; cdr3_length: 16; v_call: TRBV27
cdr3_aa: CASSEAWVGPLHF; j_call: TRBJ1-6; cdr3_length: 13; v_call: TRBV6-1
cdr3_aa: CASSFGRNYGYTF; j_call: TRBJ1-2; cdr3_length: 13; v_call: TRBV5-4
cdr3_aa: CASSPRDSGADTQYF; j_call: TRBJ2-3; cdr3_length: 15; v_call: TRBV13
cdr3_aa: CASSQESGLNQPQHF; j_call: TRBJ1-5; cdr3_length: 15; v_call: TRBV4-3
cdr3_aa: CASSATRWNTEAFF; j_call: TRBJ1-1; cdr3_length: 14; v_call: TRBV5-1
cdr3_aa: CASSVALGGQYNEQFF; j_call: TRBJ2-1; cdr3_length: 16; v_call: TRBV9
cdr3_aa: CASRDIRGYQNYGYTF; j_call: TRBJ1-2; cdr3_length: 16; v_call: TRBV6-4
cdr3_aa: CASTSGGLYYGYTF; j_call: TRBJ1-2; cdr3_length: 14; v_call: TRBV7-9
cdr3_aa: CASSGQENTEAFF; j_call: TRBJ1-1; cdr3_length: 13; v_call: TRBV2
cdr3_aa: CASSYSGQVGETQYF; j_call: TRBJ2-5; cdr3_length: 15; v_call: TRBV6-6
cdr3_aa: CASSIPGHPVETQYF; j_call: TRBJ2-5; cdr3_length: 15; v_call: TRBV19
cdr3_aa: CASSFSGGGATETQYF; j_call: TRBJ2-5; cdr3_length: 16; v_call: TRBV7-9
cdr3_aa: CASSLVGHLSGNTIYF; j_call: TRBJ1-3; cdr3_length: 16; v_call: TRBV5-1
cdr3_aa: CASTLTGMRYEQYF; j_call: TRBJ2-7; cdr3_length: 14; v_call: TRBV6-6
cdr3_aa: CASGSLGGLEKLFF; j_call: TRBJ1-4; cdr3_length: 14; v_call: TRBV28
cdr3_aa: CASSPRQGTSEKLFF; j_call: TRBJ1-4; cdr3_length: 15; v_call: TRBV18
cdr3_aa: CASSLDKTTDTQYF; j_call: TRBJ2-3; cdr3_length: 14; v_call: TRBV7-8
cdr3_aa: CASQGRRGNQPQHF; j_call: TRBJ1-5; cdr3_length: 14; v_call: TRBV12-2
cdr3_aa: CASSPDRGGNQPQHF; j_call: TRBJ1-5; cdr3_length: 15; v_call: TRBV18
cdr3_aa: CATSRGGQGVEKLFF; j_call: TRBJ1-4; cdr3_length: 15; v_call: TRBV15
cdr3_aa: CASSLTGQGSSEAFF; j_call: TRBJ1-1; cdr3_length: 15; v_call: TRBV5-1
cdr3_aa: CASSLGQGGYEKLFF; j_call: TRBJ1-4; cdr3_length: 15; v_call: TRBV11-2
cdr3_aa: CASSPATMNTEAFF; j_call: TRBJ1-1; cdr3_length: 14; v_call: TRBV7-9
cdr3_aa: CASSWTGGGGELFF; j_call: TRBJ2-2; cdr3_length: 14; v_call: TRBV2
cdr3_aa: CASSQDSGGRNQPQHF; j_call: TRBJ1-5; cdr3_length: 16; v_call: TRBV4-3
cdr3_aa: CASRTGKNTGELFF; j_call: TRBJ2-2; cdr3_length: 14; v_call: TRBV6-1
cdr3_aa: CASSLESGLVPFF; j_call: TRBJ2-1; cdr3_length: 13; v_call: TRBV7-9
cdr3_aa: CASSLGQGNYGYTF; j_call: TRBJ1-2; cdr3_length: 14; v_call: TRBV7-2
cdr3_aa: CASREERLARTEAFF; j_call: TRBJ1-1; cdr3_length: 15; v_call: TRBV2